These 23 T cell receptor beta chains were all obtained from the same sample, sequenced in a study of blood T cells in healthy people across ages (dated by TCRdb to 2013 to 2016). To prepare the library, 5' RACE was applied. Sequencing used an Illumina HiSeq 2500. A second PCR of roughly 7 to 12 cycles was performed with a sample-barcoded 5' primer and a J-beta primer mix. Clones were called with MiXCR by TCRdb after fastp trimmed the public reads at Q25, and only in-frame beta chains were retained. Rows are unified per CDR3 protein, each entry keeping the most common DNA and genes. This sample gives roughly 1.7 million distinct CDR3 sequences in total; about 31% of them show up just once. The leading ten clones occupy around 11% of the sample. The sequenced sample was blood. The receptors stem from a woman aged 25 to 39 in good health.

This clonotype came up a few times. The chain links TRBV9 to TRBJ2-7; 9 positions match TRBD1. This CDR3 contains 15 residues. Germline loops: CDR1 SGDLS, CDR2 YYNGEE. V lost 0 bases, J lost 3 bases, and 4 bases stayed unmatched. The CDR3 nucleotides read TGTGCCAGCAGCGTAGGTATGGGACAGGGCTACGAGCAGTACTTC. It codes for CASSVGMGQGYEQYF.

The rearrangement joins TRBV12-3 or TRBV12-4 to TRBJ1-2, with TRBD1 identical over 7 bases. The ends lost 7 bases at V and 4 bases at J; junction bases unmatched: 6. This CDR3 comprises 13 residues. CDR3 nucleotide sequence: TGTGCCAGCACTATAGGACAGGTCTATGGCTACACCTTC. It yields the protein CASTIGQVYGYTF.

The chain links TRBV2 to TRBJ2-3, with 8 bases identical to TRBD2. This CDR3 has 16 residues. Germline trimming cut 3 bases from V and 1 base from J; bases unmatched to any gene: 6. CDR1 SNHLY and CDR2 FYNNEI come from the germline V gene. The CDR3 is CASSDDAGGGTDTQYF. DNA of the CDR3: TGTGCCAGCAGTGACGACGCGGGAGGTGGCACAGATACGCAGTATTTT.

This clonotype was observed a single time. CDR3 residues: CASARGGTGELFF. The CDR3, as DNA: TGTGCCAGTGCGAGGGGTGGCACCGGGGAGCTGTTTTTT. The chain uses TRBV6-5 and TRBJ2-2; D may match TRBD1 or TRBD2 (5 bases each). The V end lost 9 bases, the J end lost 4 bases, and 12 bases lay between the germline ends. CDR3 length: 13 residues. CDR1 MNHEY and CDR2 SVGAGI come from the germline V gene.

V usage is TRBV27 and J usage is TRBJ2-7; D tentatively reads TRBD1 or TRBD2 (5 bases each). V lost 6 bases to trimming and J lost 4 bases, with 16 bases between them. Germline V gives CDR1 MNHEY, CDR2 SMNVEV (reference sequence). This CDR3 region has 14 residues. The CDR3 nucleotides are TGTGCCAGCAGCCACGGGACCCTAGATTACGAGCAGTACTTC. The encoded protein is CASSHGTLDYEQYF.

In its sample, this clonotype was seen a few times. This chain connects TRBV4-2 to TRBJ2-7; 7 nucleotides match TRBD2. V lost 0 bases and J lost 3; bases outside the gene matches: 8. This CDR3 has 16 amino acids. Germline CDR1 LGHNA, CDR2 YNFKEQ. In nucleotides, the CDR3 is TGTGCCAGCAGCCAAGAGGCGGGAGCGGGTGACTACGAGCAGTACTTC. Its translation is CASSQEAGAGDYEQYF.

The chain recombines TRBV20-1 with TRBJ2-7, with 9 bases lining up with TRBD1. CDR1 and CDR2 (germline): DFQATT, SNEGSKA (reference sequence). This CDR3 has 14 amino acids. Trimming at V came to 4 bases and at J to 0 bases, leaving 4 bases not matched to a gene. The CDR3 region is CSATNRGHSYEQYF. Here the CDR3 DNA reads TGCAGTGCTACCAACAGGGGGCACTCCTACGAGCAGTACTTC.

This sequence joins TRBV6-4 and TRBJ2-1; a possible D gene is TRBD1 (6 bases). CDR3 length: 13 amino acids. The germline gives CDR1 MRHNA, CDR2 SNTAGT. Trimming cost V 2 bases and J 10 bases, with 12 bases left between them. The CDR3 here is CASSDTTGTEQFF. The CDR3 DNA is TGTGCCAGCAGTGACACTACAGGGACCGAGCAGTTCTTC.

V is TRBV7-9 and J is TRBJ1-2; TRBD1 matches at 7 bases. The CDR3 has 16 residues. The junction had 9 bases not matched to a gene; V was cut back by 0 bases and J by 5 bases. The germline gives CDR1 SEHNR, CDR2 FQNEAQ (reference sequence). As DNA, the CDR3 is TGTGCCAGCAGCTTAGCCGGGAGACAGGGACCTTATGGCTACACCTTC. Translated: CASSLAGRQGPYGYTF. The variable domain in full, completed from reference TRBV7-9 and TRBJ1-2, reads DTGVSQNPRHKITKRGQNVTFRCDPISEHNRLYWYRQTLGQGPEFLTYFQNEAQLEKSRLLSDRFSAERPKGSFSTLEIQRTEQGDSAMYLCASSLAGRQGPYGYTFGSGTRLTVV.

The chain recombines TRBV7-3 with TRBJ2-7; the D is unclear. V was pared by 2 bases and J by 3 bases, with 14 bases between. This CDR3 is 15 amino acids long. Germline CDR1 reads SGHTA; CDR2 reads FQGTGA. CDR3: CASSLAEGLGYEQYF. Written as DNA, the CDR3 is TGTGCCAGCAGCTTAGCGGAAGGGTTAGGCTACGAGCAGTACTTC.

This clonotype was recorded a few times. Without the conserved terminal phenylalanine or tryptophan, this CDR3 likely stems from a read error. The chain recombines TRBV7-2 with TRBJ1-2; 7 positions match TRBD1. Germline CDR1 and CDR2: SGHTA and FQGNSA. The CDR3 runs 17 residues. V trimming: 4 bases; J trimming: 1 base; junction bases outside the gene matches: 12. DNA for the CDR3: TGTGCCAGCAGCTCGGTTTTTCAGGGGGATTATAACTATGGCTACACCTGC. It yields the protein CASSSVFQGDYNYGYTC.

V gene TRBV3-1 combines with J gene TRBJ1-1, with D unclear. Trimming cost V 3 bases and J 7 bases, with 12 bases left between them. The length of the CDR3 is 13 residues. CDR1 and CDR2 (germline): LGHDT, YNNKEL (reference sequence). The CDR3 DNA reads as TGTGCCAGCAGCCACCCCGAAGGACTTGAAGCTTTCTTT. Translation gives CASSHPEGLEAFF. Based on the CDR3 plus reference TRBV3-1 and TRBJ1-1, the full variable domain is DTAVSQTPKYLVTQMGNDKSIKCEQNLGHDTMYWYKQDSKKFLKIMFSYNNKELIINETVPNRFSPKSPDKAHLNLHINSLELGDSAVYFCASSHPEGLEAFFGQGTRLTVV.

This clonotype was seen just once. The junction differs from germline at one of its ends, possibly a read error. CDR3 sequence: CASSSRGRGEKRFF. CDR3 coding DNA: TGTGCCAGCAGCTCCAGGGGGCGCGGTGAAAAACGGTTTTTT. V is TRBV6-2 or TRBV6-3 and J is TRBJ1-4; 8 bases align to TRBD1. The germline V gene encodes CDR1 MNHEY and CDR2 SVGEGT. CDR3 length equals 14 residues.

The J gene is TRBJ2-3, the V gene TRBV6-1; no firm D call. The V end was cut by 4 bases, the J end by 3 bases, with 11 bases between. This CDR3 has 14 residues. Germline CDR1 reads MNHNS; CDR2 reads SASEGT. CDR3 region: CASSGTFPTDTQYF. The CDR3 nucleotides are TGTGCCAGCAGTGGTACGTTCCCGACAGATACGCAGTATTTT.

J is TRBJ2-1 and V is TRBV6-5, with 11 positions matching TRBD2. The trim removed 2 bases at V and 1 base at J, leaving 7 bases unmatched. CDR3 size: 18 residues. In germline, CDR1 is MNHEY, CDR2 SVGAGI. CDR3 sequence: CASSYPPSGGKSYNEQFF. The CDR3 DNA sequence: TGTGCCAGCAGTTACCCCCCTAGCGGGGGGAAATCCTACAATGAGCAGTTCTTC.

The chain couples TRBV11-2 to TRBJ2-4; 7 bases map to TRBD1. Per germline, CDR1 SGHAT and CDR2 FQNNGV. The CDR3 runs 12 residues. With 4 bases clipped from V and 14 bases from J, the junction kept 8 bases outside the gene matches. In nucleotides, the CDR3 is TGTGCCAGCAGCTCACCTGACAGGGTTAAGTACTTC. Its protein is CASSSPDRVKYF.

This clonotype has more than one count but fewer than ten. The chain couples TRBV29-1 to TRBJ2-1, with TRBD2 matching over 9 bases. The CDR3 contains 15 residues. The V gene end was trimmed by 8 bases and the J gene end by 6 bases; junction bases not matched to a gene: 14. CDR1 is SQVTM, CDR2 ANQGSEA, per germline. The CDR3 DNA reads as TGCAGCACCTTGGGGGCTAGCGGGATGCCCAATGAGCAGTTCTTC. Translating gives CSTLGASGMPNEQFF.

The chain carries TRBV6-2 or TRBV6-3 and TRBJ1-5; D is undetermined. CDR1 is MNHEY, CDR2 SVGEGT, per germline. The CDR3 has 12 amino acids. Deletions cut 5 bases from V and 5 bases from J, with 7 bases between. The CDR3 DNA sequence: TGTGCCAGCAGTGTTCCTTATCAGCCCCAGCATTTT. Its translation: CASSVPYQPQHF.

The chain has TRBV2 and TRBJ2-7, with D tentatively TRBD2 (6 bases). V was shortened by 0 bases and J by 2 bases, with 11 bases between the two germline ends. This CDR3 is 15 amino acids long. The germline CDR1 and CDR2 sequences are SNHLY and FYNNEI. CDR3 DNA: TGTGCCAGCAGTGAAGCGCCGGGACTTACCTACGAGCAGTACTTC. As protein: CASSEAPGLTYEQYF. Full variable domain (missing parts from reference TRBV2 and TRBJ2-7): EPEVTQTPSHQVTQMGQEVILRCVPISNHLYFYWYRQILGQKVEFLVSFYNNEISEKSEIFDDQFSVERPDGSNFTLKIRSTKLEDSAMYFCASSEAPGLTYEQYFGPGTRLTVT.

The rearrangement joins TRBV2 to TRBJ2-1, with 9 bases identical to TRBD2. The CDR3 is 16 residues long. Per the germline V gene, CDR1 is SNHLY and CDR2 is FYNNEI. V lost 3 bases to trimming and J lost 3 bases; unmatched junction nucleotides: 6. The CDR3 nucleotides are TGTGCCAGCAGTGATTTACAGCGGGGGGACTACAATGAGCAGTTCTTC. Protein sequence: CASSDLQRGDYNEQFF.

The chain is built from TRBV6-1 and TRBJ2-5; perhaps TRBD2 as D (5 bases). V shed 1 base and J shed 0 bases, with 12 bases lying between them. CDR3 size: 16 residues. Germline CDR1 MNHNS, CDR2 SASEGT. The CDR3 spells CASSEDREQNQETQYF. CDR3 nucleotide sequence: TGTGCCAGCAGTGAAGACCGGGAACAGAACCAAGAGACCCAGTACTTC.

This clonotype was counted a few times. The rearrangement joins TRBV10-3 to TRBJ1-4; unclear D gene. In germline, CDR1 is ENHRY, CDR2 SYGVKD. Deletions cut 4 bases from V and 3 bases from J, with 12 bases between. The CDR3 sequence is 15 residues long. The CDR3 loop is CAISAKPGSNEKLFF. For the CDR3, the DNA is TGTGCCATCAGTGCGAAGCCGGGTTCTAATGAAAAACTGTTTTTT.

This clonotype was seen only a few times. The gene calls are TRBV12-3 or TRBV12-4 and TRBJ1-2, with D perhaps TRBD1 (6 bases). The CDR3 loop spans 15 amino acids. The V gene lost 2 bases and the J gene lost 2 bases, with 12 bases spanning the gap. CDR3 loop: CASSLKGGLNYGYTF. The CDR3 nucleotides are TGTGCCAGCAGTTTAAAAGGGGGTCTCAACTATGGCTACACCTTC.